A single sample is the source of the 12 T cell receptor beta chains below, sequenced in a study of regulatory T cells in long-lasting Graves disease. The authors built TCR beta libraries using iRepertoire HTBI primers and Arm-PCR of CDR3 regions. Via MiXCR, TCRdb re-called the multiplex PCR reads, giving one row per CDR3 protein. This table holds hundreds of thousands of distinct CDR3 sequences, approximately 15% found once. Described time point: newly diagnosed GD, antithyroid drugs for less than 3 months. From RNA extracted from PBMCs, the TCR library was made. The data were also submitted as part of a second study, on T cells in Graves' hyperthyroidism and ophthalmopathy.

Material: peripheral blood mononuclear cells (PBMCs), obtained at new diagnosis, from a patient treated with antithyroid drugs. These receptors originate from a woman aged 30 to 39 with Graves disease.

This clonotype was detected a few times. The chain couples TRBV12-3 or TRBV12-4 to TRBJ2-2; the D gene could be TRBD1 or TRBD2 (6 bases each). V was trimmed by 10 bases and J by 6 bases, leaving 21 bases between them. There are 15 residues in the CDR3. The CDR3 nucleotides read TGTGCCACACGGGGGCCGGACGGGATTGCCGGGGAGCTGTTTTTT. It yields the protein CATRGPDGIAGELFF.

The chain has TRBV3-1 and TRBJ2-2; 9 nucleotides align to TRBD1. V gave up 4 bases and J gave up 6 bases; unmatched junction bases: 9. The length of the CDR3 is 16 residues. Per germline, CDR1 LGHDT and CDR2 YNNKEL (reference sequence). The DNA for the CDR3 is TGTGCCAGCAGCCGAGGACAGGGGCCGAAACCCGGGGAGCTGTTTTTT. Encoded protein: CASSRGQGPKPGELFF.

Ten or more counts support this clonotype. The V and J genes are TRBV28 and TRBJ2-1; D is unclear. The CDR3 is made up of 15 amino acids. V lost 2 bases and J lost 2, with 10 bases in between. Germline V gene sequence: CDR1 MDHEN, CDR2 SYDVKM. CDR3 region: CASSLPGVTYNEQFF. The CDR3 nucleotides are TGTGCCAGCAGTTTACCCGGAGTAACCTACAATGAGCAGTTCTTC. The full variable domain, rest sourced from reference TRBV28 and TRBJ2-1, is DVKVTQSSRYLVKRTGEKVFLECVQDMDHENMFWYRQDPGLGLRLIYFSYDVKMKEKGDIPEGYSVSREKKERFSLILESASTNQTSMYLCASSLPGVTYNEQFFGPGTRLTVL.

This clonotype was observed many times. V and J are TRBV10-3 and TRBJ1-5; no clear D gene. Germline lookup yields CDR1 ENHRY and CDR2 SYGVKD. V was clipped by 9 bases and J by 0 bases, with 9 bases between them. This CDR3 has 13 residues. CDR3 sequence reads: CAIAWDSNQPQHF. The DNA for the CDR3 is TGTGCCATTGCCTGGGATAGCAATCAGCCCCAGCATTTT.

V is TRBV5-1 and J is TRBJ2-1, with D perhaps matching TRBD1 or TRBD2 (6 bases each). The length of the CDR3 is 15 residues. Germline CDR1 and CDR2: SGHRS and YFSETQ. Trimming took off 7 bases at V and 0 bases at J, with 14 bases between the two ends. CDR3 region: CASRLEGGSYNEQFF. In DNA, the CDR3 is TGCGCCAGCCGCCTAGAGGGGGGCTCCTACAATGAGCAGTTCTTC.

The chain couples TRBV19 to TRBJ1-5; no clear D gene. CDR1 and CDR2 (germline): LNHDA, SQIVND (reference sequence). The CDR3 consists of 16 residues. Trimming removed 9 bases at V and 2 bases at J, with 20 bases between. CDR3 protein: CASMIHGRKGNQPQHF. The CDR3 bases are TGTGCCAGCATGATCCATGGGAGGAAGGGCAATCAGCCCCAGCATTTT.

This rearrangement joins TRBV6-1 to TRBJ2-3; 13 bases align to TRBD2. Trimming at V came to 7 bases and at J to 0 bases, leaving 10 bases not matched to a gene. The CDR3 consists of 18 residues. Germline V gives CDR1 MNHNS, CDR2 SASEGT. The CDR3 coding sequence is TGTGCCAGCAAATCACCGGGACTAGCGGGGAGTAGCACAGATACGCAGTATTTT. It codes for CASKSPGLAGSSTDTQYF.

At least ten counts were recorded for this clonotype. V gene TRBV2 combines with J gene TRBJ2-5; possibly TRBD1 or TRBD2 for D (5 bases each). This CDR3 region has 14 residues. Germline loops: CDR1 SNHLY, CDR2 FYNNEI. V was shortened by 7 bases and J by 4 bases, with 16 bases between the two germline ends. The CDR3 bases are TGTGCCAGCAAGACGGGGCCCGAGGTAGAGACCCAGTACTTC. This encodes CASKTGPEVETQYF.

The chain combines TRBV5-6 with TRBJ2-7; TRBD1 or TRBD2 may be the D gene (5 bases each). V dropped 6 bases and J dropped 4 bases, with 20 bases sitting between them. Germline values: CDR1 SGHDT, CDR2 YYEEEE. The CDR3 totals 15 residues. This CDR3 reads CASNSIRDGPYEQYF. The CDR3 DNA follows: TGTGCCAGCAACTCAATCCGGGACGGACCTTACGAGCAGTACTTC.

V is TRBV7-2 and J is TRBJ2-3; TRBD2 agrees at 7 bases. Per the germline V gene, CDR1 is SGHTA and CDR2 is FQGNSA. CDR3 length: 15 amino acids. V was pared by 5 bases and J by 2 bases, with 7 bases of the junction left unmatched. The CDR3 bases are TGTGCCAGCAGCCAGCGGGACTTACCCACAGATACGCAGTATTTT. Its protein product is CASSQRDLPTDTQYF.

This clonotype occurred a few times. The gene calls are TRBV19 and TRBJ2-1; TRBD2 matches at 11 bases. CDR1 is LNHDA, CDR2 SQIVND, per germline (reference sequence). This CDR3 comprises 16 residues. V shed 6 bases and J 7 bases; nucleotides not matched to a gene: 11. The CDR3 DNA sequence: TGTGCCAGTAGCAATCGGACTAGCGGGCGTCGTAATGAGCAGTTCTTC. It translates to CASSNRTSGRRNEQFF.

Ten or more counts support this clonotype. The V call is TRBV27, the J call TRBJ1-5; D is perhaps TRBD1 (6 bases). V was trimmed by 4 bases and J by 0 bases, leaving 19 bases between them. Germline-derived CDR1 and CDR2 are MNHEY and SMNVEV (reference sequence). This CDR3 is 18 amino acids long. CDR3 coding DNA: TGTGCCAGCAGTTCCCTCTTTGGGGGGGCCGATAGCAATCAGCCCCAGCATTTT. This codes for CASSSLFGGADSNQPQHF.